This entry describes one T cell receptor (beta chain). Authors' analysis steps: Estimation of nucleated cell counts was performed using reference gene primer amplification. Repertoires were generated with immunoSEQ multiplex PCR, while TCRdb's copy carries only in-frame clones and drops some. The DNA gave D and trimming, while V, J and clone size come from that table. The table includes about 78,000 clones, roughly 86% detected once. These data are taken from a study of blood T cell repertoires in COVID-19. Overall study context: Sites in the United States, Italy and Spain provided acute and convalescent COVID-19 samples.

V lost 5 bases and J lost 6, with 14 bases in between. CDR1 and CDR2 from the germline V gene are SEHNR and FQNEAQ (reference sequence). This CDR3 spans 15 amino acids. The TCR comes from a man aged 45 to 65 with active or convalescent COVID-19. The chain joins TRBV7-9 to TRBJ1-6; D is possibly TRBD1 (5 bases). The sample comprised peripheral blood. The CDR3 reads CASSLPGQSNSPLHF. The CDR3 region has the DNA TGTGCCAGCAGCCTACCAGGGCAGAGTAATTCACCCCTCCACTTT.